What follows are 11 T cell receptor beta chains derived from one specimen sequenced in a study of tumor-infiltrating lymphocytes in primary liver carcinoma. A constant-region primer served to make TCR beta cDNA from about 0.5 ug total RNA. ARM-PCR, slightly modified, supplied the TCR beta libraries through three nested multiplex PCR rounds. It was with TRBV1-TRBV30 forward primers and a C-beta reverse primer that the first two PCR rounds were run, at around 9 cycles each. TCRdb reprocessed the multiplex PCR reads with MiXCR, giving one entry per CDR3 protein. Here the sample spans about 210,000 distinct CDR3 sequences, almost 65% being singletons. The researchers obtained blood RNA from unsorted whole blood and also extracted germline DNA. Source material: peripheral blood. The receptor source for this set is a woman aged 60-75 years with primary liver carcinoma and hepatitis B virus infection.

V gene TRBV4-2 combines with J gene TRBJ1-1, with D possibly TRBD1 on 5 matching bases. The ends were cut back, 3 bases at V and 0 bases at J, with 11 bases in the middle. This CDR3 has 15 amino acids. Looked up from germline, CDR1 is LGHNA and CDR2 is YNFKEQ. In DNA form, the CDR3 reads TGTGCCAGCAGCCAGGTGGGACTACTGAACACTGAAGCTTTCTTT. Its translation: CASSQVGLLNTEAFF.

The rearrangement links TRBV6-5 to TRBJ2-1, with 10 positions matching TRBD2. V was pared by 4 bases and J by 6 bases, with 6 bases of the junction left unmatched. This CDR3 is 15 amino acids long. The V gene's germline CDR1 is MNHEY and CDR2 SVGAGI. This CDR3 reads CASSCSSGGCNEQFF. For the CDR3, the DNA is TGTGCCAGCAGTTGCTCTAGCGGGGGCTGCAATGAGCAGTTCTTC.

A word on this clonotype: A read error may produce the germline difference seen at one junction end. The rearrangement links TRBV6-1 to TRBJ2-6; 7 bases map to TRBD1. The CDR3 loop spans 15 amino acids. The germline V gene has CDR1 MNHNS and CDR2 SASEGT. The CDR3 sequence: CASITGAAGANVMTF. CDR3 DNA: TGTGCCAGCATAACAGGGGCGGCTGGGGCCAACGTCATGACTTTC.

With respect to this clonotype: This clone may be a read error of a much larger clone one base away. This chain joins TRBV4-2 and TRBJ1-2; TRBD1 agrees at 9 bases. CDR1 and CDR2 (germline): LGHNA, YNFKEQ. The trim removed 1 base at V and 3 bases at J, leaving 3 bases unmatched. This CDR3 region has 15 residues. CDR3 sequence: CASSQGQGGDYGYTF. The CDR3 DNA is TGTGCCAGCAGCCAAGGACAGGGGGGGGACTATGGCTACACCTTC.

A remark on this clonotype: A read error may explain this, as a much larger clone is one base away. The V gene is TRBV4-1, the J gene TRBJ1-2, with D tentatively TRBD1 (6 bases). Germline CDR1 MGHRA, CDR2 YSYEKL. The CDR3 runs 14 residues. The DNA for the CDR3 is TGTGCCAGCAGCGAGCCGGGGGCGCTAGAAGGCTACACCTTC. Residues: CASSEPGALEGYTF.

As DNA, the CDR3 is TGTGCCACACCACCCTCAACAGGACCGAACACCGGGGAGCTGTTTTTT. Residues: CATPPSTGPNTGELFF. The rearrangement joins TRBV21-1 to TRBJ2-2; the table's D call, TRBD1, has no DNA check behind it. TRBV21-1 is annotated as a pseudogene. The CDR3 sequence is 16 residues long.

This clonotype was counted once. One end of the junction is discordant with germline, which a read error may explain. The rearrangement joins TRBV6-2 or TRBV6-3 to TRBJ2-7; 9 bases line up with TRBD1. This CDR3 is built from 14 residues. In germline, CDR1 is MNHEY, CDR2 SVGEGT. CDR3 region: CANSLRDRAQERYF. CDR3 nucleotide sequence: TGTGCCAACAGCCTCCGGGACAGGGCCCAGGAGCGGTACTTC.

The chain recombines TRBV7-9 with TRBJ2-2, with D perhaps given as TRBD1 or TRBD2 (5 bases each). This CDR3 has 12 amino acids. The V end lost 6 bases, the J end lost 17 bases, and 19 bases lay between the germline ends. Germline V gene sequence: CDR1 SEHNR, CDR2 FQNEAQ (reference sequence). The CDR3 sequence: CASRMGPGSRFF. The CDR3, as DNA: TGTGCCAGCAGGATGGGGCCGGGGAGCCGTTTTTTT. The whole variable domain, remainder taken from reference TRBV7-9 and TRBJ2-2, is DTGVSQNPRHKITKRGQNVTFRCDPISEHNRLYWYRQTLGQGPEFLTYFQNEAQLEKSRLLSDRFSAERPKGSFSTLEIQRTEQGDSAMYLCASRMGPGSRFFGEGSRLTVL.

The gene calls are TRBV7-9 and TRBJ2-5; D is tentatively TRBD1 or TRBD2 (5 bases each). With 5 bases removed from V and 5 bases from J, the gap between germline ends came to 15 bases. The CDR3 has 14 residues. Germline CDR1 is SEHNR and CDR2 is FQNEAQ (reference sequence). The CDR3 sequence: CASSLRGDGETQYF. DNA for the CDR3: TGTGCCAGCAGCCTGAGGGGTGACGGGGAGACCCAGTACTTC.

Concerning this clonotype: This clone may be a read error of a much larger clone one base away. The V call is TRBV6-1, the J call TRBJ2-1, with no clear D. The germline CDR1 and CDR2 sequences are MNHNS and SASEGT. V was trimmed by 5 bases and J by 10 bases, leaving 21 bases between them. The CDR3 is 15 residues long. CDR3 loop: CASSQYSRPVSEQFF. The CDR3 DNA sequence: TGTGCCAGCAGTCAATACAGCCGGCCCGTTTCCGAGCAGTTCTTC.

This clonotype was seen once. The gene calls are TRBV11-1 and TRBJ1-2, with D uncertain. Germline V gene sequence: CDR1 SGHAT, CDR2 FQDESV (reference sequence). V shed 5 bases and J shed 7 bases, with 14 bases lying between them. CDR3 length equals 13 residues. The CDR3 DNA reads TGTGCCAGCAGCCCCAGAGGGATACGTGGCTACACCTTC. Protein product: CASSPRGIRGYTF.